This TCR beta chain was documented in a study of cytomegalovirus exposure and HLA in healthy donors. The CDR3 totals 14 residues. Trimming cost V 3 bases and J 5 bases, with 14 bases left between them. Germline CDR1 reads SGHRS; CDR2 reads YFSETQ. Primers for the PCR totalled 60 Vbeta and 13 Jbeta. Data came from immunoSEQ multiplex PCR; TCRdb stores just in-frame clones and leaves some out. The profile shows a few hundred thousand clones, about 80% of them singletons. This TCR was recovered from a woman aged 35 to 49 in good health and CMV-seronegative. This chain connects TRBV5-1 to TRBJ1-1; the D gene is possibly TRBD1 (6 bases). Sequenced material: PBMCs. CDR3 loop: CASSSSGGRTEAFF. The CDR3 nucleotides are TGCGCCAGCAGCTCAAGCGGGGGGCGAACTGAAGCTTTCTTT.